This T cell receptor beta chain was sequenced for a study of T cell responses to AZD1222 COVID-19 vaccine. Study-wide background: Some second doses came at about 4 weeks and others at about 12 weeks; these were pooled. Study-wide points: Only a handful of AZD1222 recipients, several in all, had baseline seropositivity.

With 2 bases removed from V and 10 bases from J, the gap between germline ends came to 6 bases. Germline values: CDR1 MNHEY, CDR2 SVGEGT. The CDR3 has 11 residues. The protocol was immunoSEQ multiplex PCR, while the TCRdb copy is restricted to in-frame clones and leaves out a portion. This table has approximately 97,000 clones, approximately 86% appearing once. A remark on this clone: Antigen specificity is unknown.

The chain recombines TRBV6-2 or TRBV6-3 with TRBJ2-1; D is undetermined. The sequence was obtained from an adult in good health. The sequences come from peripheral blood, collected on day 0 of AZD1222 vaccination. CDR3 region: CASSYGVEQFF. The CDR3 DNA is TGTGCCAGCAGTTACGGCGTCGAGCAGTTCTTC.